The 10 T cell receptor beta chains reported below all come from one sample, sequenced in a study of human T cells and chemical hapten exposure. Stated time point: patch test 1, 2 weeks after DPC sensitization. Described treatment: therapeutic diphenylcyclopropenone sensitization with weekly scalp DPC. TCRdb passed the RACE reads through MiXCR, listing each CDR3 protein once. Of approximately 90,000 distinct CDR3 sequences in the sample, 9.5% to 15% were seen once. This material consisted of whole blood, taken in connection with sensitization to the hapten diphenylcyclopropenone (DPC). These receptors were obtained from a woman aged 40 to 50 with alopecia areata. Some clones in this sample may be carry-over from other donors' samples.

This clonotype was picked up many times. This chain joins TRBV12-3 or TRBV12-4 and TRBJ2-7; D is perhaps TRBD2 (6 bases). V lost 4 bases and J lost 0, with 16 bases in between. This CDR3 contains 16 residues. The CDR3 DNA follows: TGTGCCAGCAGTTCTCCGACTAGTAAACCCTCCTACGAGCAGTACTTC. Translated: CASSSPTSKPSYEQYF.

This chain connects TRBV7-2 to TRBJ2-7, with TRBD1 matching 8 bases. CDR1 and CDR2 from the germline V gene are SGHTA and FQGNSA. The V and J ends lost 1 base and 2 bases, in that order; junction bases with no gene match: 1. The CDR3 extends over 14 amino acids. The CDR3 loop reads CASSLGGQAYEQYF. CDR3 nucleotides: TGTGCCAGCAGCTTAGGGGGACAGGCCTACGAGCAGTACTTC. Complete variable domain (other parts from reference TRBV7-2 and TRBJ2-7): GAGVSQSPSNKVTEKGKDVELRCDPISGHTALYWYRQSLGQGLEFLIYFQGNSAPDKSGLPSDRFSAERTGGSVSTLTIQRTQQEDSAVYLCASSLGGQAYEQYFGPGTRLTVT.

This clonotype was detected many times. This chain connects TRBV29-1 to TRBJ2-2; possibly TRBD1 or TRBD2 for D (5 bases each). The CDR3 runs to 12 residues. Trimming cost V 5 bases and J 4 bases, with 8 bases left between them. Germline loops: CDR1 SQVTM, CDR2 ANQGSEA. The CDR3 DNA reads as TGCAGCGTTCGGGACGGCACCGGGGAGCTGTTTTTT. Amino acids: CSVRDGTGELFF.

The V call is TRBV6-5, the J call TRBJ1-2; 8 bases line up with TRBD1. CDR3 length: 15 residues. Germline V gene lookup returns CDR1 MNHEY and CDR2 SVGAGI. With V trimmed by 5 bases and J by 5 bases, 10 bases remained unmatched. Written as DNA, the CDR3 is TGTGCCAGCAGTCTAATATCAGGACAGGGATATGGCTACACCTTC. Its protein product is CASSLISGQGYGYTF.

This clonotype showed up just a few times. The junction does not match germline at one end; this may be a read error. The CDR3 sequence is CASSLNSGNYNEQFF. The CDR3, as DNA: TGTGCTAGCAGCTTAAATAGCGGGAACTACAATGAGCAGTTCTTC. The chain combines TRBV7-7 with TRBJ2-1, with 8 bases that match TRBD2. The germline V gene encodes CDR1 SSHAT and CDR2 FNYEAQ (reference sequence). This CDR3 has 15 amino acids.

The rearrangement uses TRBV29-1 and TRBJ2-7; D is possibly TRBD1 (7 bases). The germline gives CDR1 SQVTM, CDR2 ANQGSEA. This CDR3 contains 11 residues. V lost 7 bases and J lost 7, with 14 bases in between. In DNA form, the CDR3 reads TGCAGCGCGGGGGTACAGGGGGAGCAGTACTTC. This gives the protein CSAGVQGEQYF.

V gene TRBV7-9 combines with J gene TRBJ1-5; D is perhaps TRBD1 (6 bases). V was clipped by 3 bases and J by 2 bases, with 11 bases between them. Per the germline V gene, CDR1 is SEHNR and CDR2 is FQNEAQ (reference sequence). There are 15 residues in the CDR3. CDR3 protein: CASSLGARGNQPQHF. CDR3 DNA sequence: TGTGCCAGCAGCTTGGGGGCCAGAGGCAATCAGCCCCAGCATTTT.

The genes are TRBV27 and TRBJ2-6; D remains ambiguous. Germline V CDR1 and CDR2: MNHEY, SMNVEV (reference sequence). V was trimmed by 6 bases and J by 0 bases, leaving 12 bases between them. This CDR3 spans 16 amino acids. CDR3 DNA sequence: TGTGCCAGCAGCACCTTATTAAACTCTGGGGCCAACGTCCTGACTTTC. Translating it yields CASSTLLNSGANVLTF.

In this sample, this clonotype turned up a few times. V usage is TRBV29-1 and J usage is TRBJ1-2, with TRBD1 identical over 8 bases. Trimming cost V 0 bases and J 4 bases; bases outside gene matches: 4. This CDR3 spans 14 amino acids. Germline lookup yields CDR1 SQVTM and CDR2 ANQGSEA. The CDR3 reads CSVEDGTGSYGYTF. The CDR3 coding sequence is TGCAGCGTTGAAGATGGGACAGGAAGCTATGGCTACACCTTC.

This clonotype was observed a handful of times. The CDR3 spells CASTTGRGRDTQYF. Here the CDR3 DNA reads TGTGCCAGCACCACGGGGAGAGGGAGGGATACGCAGTATTTT. This sequence joins TRBV9 and TRBJ2-3; D perhaps matches TRBD2 (6 bases). Deletions cut 6 bases from V and 6 bases from J, with 17 bases between. The CDR3 sequence is 14 residues long. Per the germline V gene, CDR1 is SGDLS and CDR2 is YYNGEE.